What follows describes a single T cell receptor (beta chain). Its specificity is not known. From germline, CDR1 is SEHNR and CDR2 FQNEAQ (reference sequence). Between the trimmed V and J ends, which lost 5 bases and 2 bases, there was a span of 18 bases. The CDR3 sequence is 16 residues long. This record belongs to a study of T cell clonotyping in hematopoietic cell transplantation. Whole-study findings and limits: Without cell sorting, CD4 versus CD8 contributions remain unresolved. Pathologically expanded recipient clonotypes increased progressively from day 30 to day 180 as diversity fell. At the given depth, recipient repertoires were over 97% de novo clonotypes.

Clones were sequenced by immunoSEQ multiplex PCR, and TCRdb holds only the in-frame ones, with some missing. The table lists roughly 11,000 clones, roughly nine tenths of them singletons. The receptor was derived from a female patient in her 60s who had an allogeneic stem cell transplant from an unrelated donor, so the T cells may come from the graft donor. Some clones in this sample may be carry-over from other donors' samples. Sample: PBMCs, taken 100 days after allogeneic stem cell transplant. The genes are TRBV7-9 and TRBJ2-5; D call uncertain. The DNA for the CDR3 is TGTGCCAGCAGCCCCCGGCTACCCGTGGTACAAGAGACCCAGTACTTC. Encoded protein: CASSPRLPVVQETQYF.